The clone carrying this T cell receptor beta chain was observed many times. This sample is drawn from a study of T and B cells in COVID-19 patients. BIOMED2 TRB-A/B primer pools were used in multiplex TRB PCR. TCRdb re-called the multiplex PCR reads with MiXCR, one entry per CDR3 protein. The sample consists of roughly 15,000 distinct CDR3 sequences, 25% to 30% of them appearing once. Blood genomic DNA input for TRB amplification was about 240-550 ng. V lost 2 bases and J lost 1; bases outside the gene matches: 4. The CDR3 has 16 residues. Germline CDR1 reads MNHEY; CDR2 reads SVGAGI. Sequenced input: blood. This receptor was obtained from a human donor who had recovered from COVID-19. The chain uses TRBV6-5 and TRBJ2-3; 9 bases are shared with TRBD2. The CDR3 region has the DNA TGTGCCAGCAGTTACGATGCTAGCGGGGGCACAGATACGCAGTATTTT. Amino acid sequence: CASSYDASGGTDTQYF.